The following is a T cell receptor beta chain sequence with its context. The CDR3 has 14 amino acids. Germline values: CDR1 SGHTA, CDR2 FQGNSA. Trimming took 4 bases from V and 5 from J; bases not matched to a gene: 5. Per the authors' pipeline: Counts of nucleated cells, estimated from reference gene primer amplification, were obtained. The repertoire was sequenced with immunoSEQ multiplex PCR; TCRdb's copy has only in-frame clones and lacks some. V and J calls and clone size are copied from that table; D and trimming were computed from the DNA. The sample lists just over 250,000 clones; about 90% were seen once. This entry comes from a study of blood T cell repertoires in COVID-19. Study background: Samples of COVID-19 (acute and convalescent) were obtained from the United States, Italy and Spain. T cells, B-cell-depleted T cells, or PBMCs supplied cDNA or gDNA.

The clonotype comes from a person aged 18-35 years with COVID-19, enrolled during active disease. The sequencing sample was made of peripheral blood. This chain connects TRBV7-2 to TRBJ1-5; 7 bases map to TRBD1. The CDR3 is CASSYFQGDQPQHF. Written as DNA, the CDR3 is TGTGCCAGCAGCTACTTTCAGGGGGATCAGCCCCAGCATTTT. The complete variable domain, with remaining parts taken from reference TRBV7-2 and TRBJ1-5, reads GAGVSQSPSNKVTEKGKDVELRCDPISGHTALYWYRQSLGQGLEFLIYFQGNSAPDKSGLPSDRFSAERTGGSVSTLTIQRTQQEDSAVYLCASSYFQGDQPQHFGDGTRLSIL.